One sample yielded the 27 T cell receptor beta chains listed below, sequenced in a study of control samples from healthy donors and cancer patients. Repertoires were generated with immunoSEQ multiplex PCR, while TCRdb's copy carries only in-frame clones and drops some. Among approximately 90,000 clones, approximately 87% were seen once, and the ten largest hold 2% to 2.5%. What was sequenced was blood. The receptors shown here come from a woman in her forties in good health.

The count of this clone is one. The chain carries TRBV6-5 and TRBJ1-5; D is uncertain. The V gene lost 0 bases and the J gene lost 0 bases, with 9 bases spanning the gap. This CDR3 is 16 amino acids long. Germline values: CDR1 MNHEY, CDR2 SVGAGI. The CDR3 coding sequence is TGTGCCAGCAGTTACTCCGGAGACTATAGCAATCAGCCCCAGCATTTT. Translated, it gives CASSYSGDYSNQPQHF.

The chain uses TRBV2 and TRBJ1-5; no clear D. Trimming removed 5 bases from V and 5 bases from J, with 7 bases in between. The germline gives CDR1 SNHLY, CDR2 FYNNEI. There are 12 residues in the CDR3. The CDR3 DNA follows: TGTGCCAGCAGTTCCCAGTATCAGCCCCAGCATTTT. Translated: CASSSQYQPQHF.

In DNA, the CDR3 is TGCGCCAGCAGCTTGGCAGGGACCAATCAGCCCCAGCATTTT. As protein: CASSLAGTNQPQHF. The V call is TRBV5-1, the J call TRBJ1-5; TRBD1 is a possible D gene (5 bases). Germline V lookup: CDR1 SGHRS, CDR2 YFSETQ. V lost 0 bases, J lost 3 bases, and 7 bases lay in between. CDR3 length: 14 amino acids.

The chain carries TRBV3-1 (or the pseudogene TRBV3-2) and TRBJ2-7; TRBD2 agrees at 10 bases. Germline V CDR1 and CDR2: LGHDT, YNNKEL (reference sequence). Unmatched junction bases numbered 8, after V lost 3 bases and J lost 3 bases. The CDR3 sequence is 16 residues long. The DNA for the CDR3 is TGTGCCAGCAGCCAGGATAGCGGGGGGCCACTCTACGAGCAGTACTTC. Translating it yields CASSQDSGGPLYEQYF.

The CDR3 region has the DNA TGTGCCAGCAGCTTAGCGTCGAGGGGGCGCAGCACAGATACGCAGTATTTT. Its protein is CASSLASRGRSTDTQYF. The chain employs TRBV7-9 and TRBJ2-3; 7 positions match TRBD1. With 0 bases clipped from V and 0 bases from J, the junction kept 6 bases outside the gene matches. Germline V gene sequence: CDR1 SEHNR, CDR2 FQNEAQ (reference sequence). The CDR3 totals 17 residues.

The V and J genes are TRBV5-1 and TRBJ2-4, with D tentatively TRBD1 (6 bases). This CDR3 spans 15 amino acids. Germline V gene sequence: CDR1 SGHRS, CDR2 YFSETQ. Between the trimmed V and J ends, which lost 0 bases and 2 bases, there was a span of 9 bases. The CDR3 protein is CASSLEGVSKNIQYF. CDR3 bases: TGCGCCAGCAGCTTGGAGGGGGTGTCCAAAAACATTCAGTACTTC.

Only one count was recorded for this clone. The chain employs TRBV7-2 and TRBJ2-2; D uncertain. V was pared by 4 bases and J by 4 bases, with 4 bases between. The CDR3 has 12 amino acids. CDR1 SGHTA and CDR2 FQGNSA come from the germline V gene. CDR3 loop: CASSWLTGELFF. Written as DNA, the CDR3 is TGTGCCAGCAGCTGGCTCACCGGGGAGCTGTTTTTT.

The chain joins TRBV27 to TRBJ2-7; possibly TRBD2 for D (7 bases). This CDR3 spans 20 amino acids. V was clipped by 2 bases and J by 4 bases, with 30 bases between them. Germline CDR1 is MNHEY and CDR2 is SMNVEV (reference sequence). Here the CDR3 reads CASSLRFGPEGGGGSYEQYF. CDR3 coding DNA: TGTGCCAGCAGTTTACGTTTCGGGCCGGAGGGGGGAGGGGGATCATACGAGCAGTACTTC.

V gene TRBV24-1 combines with J gene TRBJ1-2, with TRBD1 matching 7 bases. The CDR3 consists of 14 residues. In germline, CDR1 is KGHDR, CDR2 SFDVKD. After removal of 2 bases from V and 3 bases from J, the junction contained 2 bases not matched to a gene. The CDR3 loop is CATSDSTGDYGYTF. The CDR3 coding sequence is TGTGCCACCAGTGATTCCACAGGGGACTATGGCTACACCTTC.

This chain joins TRBV14 and TRBJ2-1; the D call may be TRBD1 or TRBD2 (5 bases each). The V gene's germline CDR1 is SGHDN and CDR2 FVKESK. The CDR3 totals 12 residues. V gave up 3 bases and J gave up 12 bases, with 12 bases separating them. CDR3 coding DNA: TGTGCCAGCAGCCAGTCCGGGACGGCGCAGTTCTTC. Translation gives CASSQSGTAQFF.

This chain connects TRBV5-6 to TRBJ1-2; no definite D call. Trimming pared 0 bases from V and 8 bases from J, leaving 11 bases between. Germline values: CDR1 SGHDT, CDR2 YYEEEE. CDR3 length: 13 amino acids. The CDR3 nucleotides are TGTGCCAGCAGCTTGGACCGGCCGGAAGGCTACACCTTC. Its translation is CASSLDRPEGYTF.

V and J are TRBV18 and TRBJ1-4; a weak D match, TRBD1 (5 bases). In germline, CDR1 is KGHSH, CDR2 LQKENI. Deletions cut 1 base from V and 8 bases from J, with 14 bases between. The CDR3 runs to 15 residues. The CDR3 loop is CASSPRGTVGEKLFF. Here the CDR3 DNA reads TGTGCCAGCTCACCACGGGGGACCGTAGGGGAAAAACTGTTTTTT.

The genes are TRBV19 and TRBJ2-5; either TRBD1 or TRBD2 may fit D (5 bases each). CDR1 is LNHDA and CDR2 is SQIVND in the germline V gene (reference sequence). This CDR3 is 14 amino acids long. The V gene lost 6 bases and the J gene lost 2 bases, with 13 bases spanning the gap. The CDR3 loop reads CASRHGTGQETQYF. CDR3 coding DNA: TGTGCCAGTAGACACGGGACCGGGCAAGAGACCCAGTACTTC.

The rearrangement uses TRBV18 and TRBJ1-1; TRBD1 might be the D (5 bases). V was shortened by 3 bases and J by 3 bases, with 17 bases between the two germline ends. The CDR3 consists of 16 residues. Germline CDR1 is KGHSH and CDR2 is LQKENI. CDR3 protein: CASSPYQGVSDTEAFF. The CDR3 DNA sequence: TGTGCCAGCTCACCCTACCAAGGGGTATCGGACACTGAAGCTTTCTTT.

J is TRBJ2-1 and V is TRBV7-3; 7 bases fit TRBD1. CDR1 and CDR2 (germline): SGHTA, FQGTGA. CDR3 size: 19 residues. V was pared by 5 bases and J by 4 bases, with 20 bases of the junction left unmatched. CDR3 nucleotides: TGTGCCAGCAGCCCCCGTCTGTTTGGGACAGATAATTTGTACAATGAGCAGTTCTTC. This codes for CASSPRLFGTDNLYNEQFF.

V gene TRBV5-1 combines with J gene TRBJ2-3; 12 nucleotides line up with TRBD1. J was trimmed by 3 bases and V by 2 bases; bases with no gene match: 13. The CDR3 is 19 residues long. Germline V lookup: CDR1 SGHRS, CDR2 YFSETQ. CDR3 DNA sequence: TGCGCCAGCAGCTTAAAAAGACGAGGGACAGGGGGCGAAACAGATACGCAGTATTTT. It is translated as CASSLKRRGTGGETDTQYF.

The chain joins TRBV10-3 to TRBJ1-2, with D possibly matching TRBD1 (6 bases). Trimming cost V 3 bases and J 5 bases, with 16 bases left between them. Germline CDR1 ENHRY, CDR2 SYGVKD. CDR3 length equals 15 residues. CDR3 residues: CAISDATGNWYGYTF. CDR3 nucleotides: TGTGCCATCAGTGATGCAACAGGGAATTGGTATGGCTACACCTTC.

This clone was counted between two and nine times. This chain links TRBV7-3 with TRBJ1-1; the D gene is possibly TRBD1 (6 bases). This CDR3 contains 14 residues. Germline V lookup: CDR1 SGHTA, CDR2 FQGTGA. Trimming stripped 1 base from V and 6 bases from J, with 12 bases between. CDR3: CASSLKSQGAEAFF. As DNA, the CDR3 is TGTGCCAGCAGCTTAAAGTCACAGGGCGCTGAAGCTTTCTTT.

This clone was counted a few times. The chain joins TRBV5-1 to TRBJ1-2; 7 nucleotides agree with TRBD1. J was trimmed by 4 bases and V by 4 bases; bases with no gene match: 28. CDR1 is SGHRS, CDR2 YFSETQ, per germline. The CDR3 has 21 amino acids. DNA of the CDR3: TGCGCCAGCAGCCTGGGACAGCCCCAGACTCTCTCGGGAGGGTCTCGCTATGGCTACACCTTC. Its translation: CASSLGQPQTLSGGSRYGYTF.

This chain links TRBV2 with TRBJ2-7; D not certain. The germline V and J ends were trimmed by 7 bases and 3 bases, with 7 bases remaining between them. CDR3 length: 11 amino acids. Germline V CDR1 and CDR2: SNHLY, FYNNEI. CDR3 DNA: TGTGCCAGCATGGGCAGCTACGAGCAGTACTTC. The encoded protein is CASMGSYEQYF.

This CDR3 reads CASSQSRQGNSPLHF. The CDR3 DNA reads TGCGCCAGCAGCCAAAGCCGGCAGGGCAATTCACCCCTCCACTTT. This chain uses TRBV4-3 with TRBJ1-6, with D possibly TRBD1 on 5 matching bases. Germline V gene data show CDR1 as LGHNA and CDR2 as YSLEER. The CDR3 is 15 residues long. V was cut by 2 bases and J by 7 bases, with 12 bases left in between.

The rearrangement joins TRBV6-5 to TRBJ2-3; tentatively, D is TRBD2 (5 bases). The V gene lost 0 bases and the J gene lost 2 bases, with 12 bases spanning the gap. The CDR3 loop spans 16 amino acids. Germline CDR1 MNHEY, CDR2 SVGAGI. The CDR3, as DNA: TGTGCCAGCAGTTACTCGATCCGGGGTACCACAGATACGCAGTATTTT. It codes for CASSYSIRGTTDTQYF.

The V and J genes are TRBV9 and TRBJ1-5, with 7 nucleotides matching TRBD1. Germline-derived CDR1 and CDR2 are SGDLS and YYNGEE. This CDR3 is 13 amino acids long. Trimming took 0 bases from V and 6 from J; bases not matched to a gene: 0. The CDR3 bases are TGTGCCAGCAGCGTAGAGGGGGCTCAGCCCCAGCATTTT. Translation: CASSVEGAQPQHF.

The J gene is TRBJ1-6, the V gene TRBV4-3; 7 bases are shared with TRBD1. This CDR3 region has 15 residues. Germline-derived CDR1 and CDR2 are LGHNA and YSLEER. V lost 0 bases and J lost 9; bases outside the gene matches: 5. The CDR3 reads CASSQEQGLRSPLHF. The CDR3 nucleotides are TGCGCCAGCAGCCAAGAACAGGGGCTCCGTTCACCCCTCCACTTT.

This rearrangement joins TRBV4-1 to TRBJ1-6; weak D call: TRBD1 (5 bases). V lost 0 bases, J lost 7 bases, and 22 bases lay in between. The CDR3 totals 19 residues. In germline, CDR1 is MGHRA, CDR2 YSYEKL. The CDR3: CASSQDIREATKGNSPLHF. The CDR3 DNA reads TGCGCCAGCAGCCAAGATATAAGGGAAGCTACCAAGGGGAATTCACCCCTCCACTTT.

The chain carries TRBV30 and TRBJ1-4; the D is unclear. The ends were cut back, 3 bases at V and 8 bases at J, with 16 bases in the middle. Looked up from germline, CDR1 is GTSNPN and CDR2 is SVGIG (reference sequence). CDR3 length: 14 residues. DNA of the CDR3: TGTGCCTGGAGCATCCTTGGAGGAGAAGAAAAACTGTTTTTT. This sequence encodes CAWSILGGEEKLFF. Together with reference TRBV30 and TRBJ1-4, the CDR3 gives the full variable domain: SQTIHQWPATLVQPVGSPLSLECTVEGTSNPNLYWYRQAAGRGLQLLFYSVGIGQISSEVPQNLSASRPQDRQFILSSKKLLLSDSGFYLCAWSILGGEEKLFFGSGTQLSVL.

This clone was recorded only once. The chain carries TRBV6-2 or TRBV6-3 and TRBJ2-1; D unclear. V lost 3 bases to trimming and J lost 9 bases, with 9 bases between them. Germline loops: CDR1 MNHEY, CDR2 SVGEGT. The CDR3 extends over 12 amino acids. CDR3 protein: CASSYGPGEQFF. In DNA form, the CDR3 reads TGTGCCAGCAGTTATGGTCCGGGTGAGCAGTTCTTC.